The clone carrying this TCR beta chain was seen a handful of times. Its specificity is unknown. The sample is drawn from a study of response to subunit inactivated influenza vaccine. The study, taken as a whole, reports: Authors suggested each seasonal flu vaccination may recruit only limited numbers of new T cells.

TCRdb independently ran MiXCR on the RT-PCR reads; one entry per CDR3 protein. In the table there are some 500,000 distinct CDR3 sequences, roughly 13% of which are singletons. Trimming cost V 4 bases and J 4 bases; bases outside gene matches: 2. CDR3 length: 14 residues. Germline CDR1 is SGHKS and CDR2 is YYEKEE (reference sequence). V and J are TRBV5-5 and TRBJ2-5, with 12 nucleotides matching TRBD2. This TCR derives from a man aged 50 or older who received an inactivated influenza vaccine. Specimen: PBMCs from blood, collected more than 35 days after vaccination. The DNA for the CDR3 is TGTGCCAGCAGCCGACTAGCGGGAGCAGAGACCCAGTACTTC. Amino acid sequence: CASSRLAGAETQYF.